Presented here are 29 T cell receptor beta chains from one specimen sequenced in a study of blood T cell repertoires in COVID-19. Using immunoSEQ multiplex PCR, the repertoire was profiled, and TCRdb retains in-frame clones only, with some absent. This sample has 55,000 to 80,000 clones; more than 75% occur once, and the top ten carry approximately 1.6%. The sample was peripheral blood. Source of these receptors: a human donor in a cohort sampled during active COVID-19.

The rearrangement uses TRBV4-2 and TRBJ2-7, with 8 bases fitting TRBD2. The germline CDR1 and CDR2 sequences are LGHNA and YNFKEQ. The V and J ends lost 1 base and 3 bases, in that order; junction bases with no gene match: 8. CDR3 size: 16 residues. Written as DNA, the CDR3 is TGTGCCAGCAGCCAAGGGAGCGGGACTAGAGGCTACGAGCAGTACTTC. This translates into CASSQGSGTRGYEQYF.

The chain is built from TRBV24-1 and TRBJ2-1; 9 positions match TRBD1. The CDR3 is 17 residues long. The ends lost 9 bases at V and 1 base at J; junction bases unmatched: 12. Germline CDR1 reads KGHDR; CDR2 reads SFDVKD. The CDR3 loop reads CATGDRVSGGSYNEQFF. The CDR3 DNA is TGTGCCACCGGGGACAGGGTAAGCGGCGGGTCCTACAATGAGCAGTTCTTC.

This sequence joins TRBV19 and TRBJ2-6, with TRBD1 matching 7 bases. Germline trimming cut 6 bases from V and 0 bases from J; bases unmatched to any gene: 11. Germline CDR1 LNHDA, CDR2 SQIVND (reference sequence). This CDR3 region has 18 residues. CDR3 sequence (DNA): TGTGCCAGTAGCAGGACAGGCCGTGCGAACTCTGGGGCCAACGTCCTGACTTTC. This gives the protein CASSRTGRANSGANVLTF. The full variable domain, its missing parts supplied by reference TRBV19 and TRBJ2-6, is DGGITQSPKYLFRKEGQNVTLSCEQNLNHDAMYWYRQDPGQGLRLIYYSQIVNDFQKGDIAEGYSVSREKKESFPLTVTSAQKNPTAFYLCASSRTGRANSGANVLTFGAGSRLTVL.

The CDR3 sequence: CASSQDPTGQANTGELFF. The CDR3 nucleotides read TGCGCCAGCAGCCAAGATCCCACAGGTCAAGCGAACACCGGGGAGCTGTTTTTT. J is TRBJ2-2 and V is TRBV4-1; perhaps TRBD1 as D (5 bases). Germline V gives CDR1 MGHRA, CDR2 YSYEKL. V was trimmed by 0 bases and J by 0 bases, leaving 14 bases between them. This CDR3 comprises 18 residues.

The V and J genes are TRBV7-8 and TRBJ2-7; no clear D. Germline V gives CDR1 SGHVS, CDR2 FQNEAQ. The V gene lost 1 base and the J gene lost 4 bases, with 8 bases spanning the gap. CDR3 size: 13 residues. This CDR3 reads CASSLGFLYEQYF. For the CDR3, the DNA is TGTGCCAGCAGCTTAGGTTTCCTTTACGAGCAGTACTTC.

The rearrangement links TRBV10-3 to TRBJ2-7, with a tentative D call TRBD1 (6 bases). The V end was cut by 7 bases, the J end by 0 bases, with 31 bases between. Germline V gives CDR1 ENHRY, CDR2 SYGVKD. The CDR3 is made up of 20 amino acids. This chain's CDR3 is CAITDPSVWGRDTSSYEQYF. The CDR3 DNA sequence: TGTGCCATCACCGATCCTTCCGTTTGGGGCCGGGACACAAGCTCCTACGAGCAGTACTTC.

The rearrangement joins TRBV11-3 to TRBJ2-1; tentatively, D is TRBD2 (5 bases). The CDR3 contains 18 residues. CDR1 is SGHNT and CDR2 is YENEEA in the germline V gene. Trimming removed 2 bases at V and 7 bases at J, with 24 bases between. DNA for the CDR3: TGTGCCAGCAGCTTAAATATCGGGGAACTGAGGAAGAGGAATGAGCAGTTCTTC. The encoded protein is CASSLNIGELRKRNEQFF.

The chain links TRBV12-3 or TRBV12-4 to TRBJ2-1; D gene unclear. The CDR3 length is 13 residues. The ends were cut back, 5 bases at V and 9 bases at J, with 14 bases in the middle. DNA for the CDR3: TGTGCCAGCAGTGCGACTTCTAGAGTTGAGCAGTTCTTC. It specifies CASSATSRVEQFF.

This CDR3 is CASSQSGAGGYTF. The CDR3 DNA reads TGCGCCAGCAGCCAGTCAGGGGCCGGGGGCTACACCTTC. The V call is TRBV5-1, the J call TRBJ1-2; D may be TRBD1 (6 bases). Germline assignment: CDR1 SGHRS and CDR2 YFSETQ. The CDR3 length is 13 residues. V was pared by 4 bases and J by 8 bases, with 15 bases between.

This sequence joins TRBV7-2 and TRBJ2-7; maybe TRBD1 (5 bases). V lost 2 bases and J 3 bases, leaving 11 bases between the germline ends. Germline-derived CDR1 and CDR2 are SGHTA and FQGNSA. The CDR3 totals 14 residues. The CDR3 DNA follows: TGTGCCAGCAGCTTATCTGGCAGGGTCTACGAGCAGTACTTC. Protein: CASSLSGRVYEQYF.

The chain carries TRBV28 and TRBJ2-5; D is perhaps TRBD2 (6 bases). This CDR3 contains 12 residues. Trimming cost V 5 bases and J 9 bases, with 13 bases left between them. The V gene's germline CDR1 is MDHEN and CDR2 SYDVKM. CDR3 nucleotides: TGTGCCAGCAGTCCCCTACAGCGGGCCCAGTACTTC. Translated: CASSPLQRAQYF.

The genes are TRBV6-5 and TRBJ2-6, with unresolved D. The CDR3 has 14 amino acids. The V gene lost 6 bases and the J gene lost 4 bases, with 10 bases spanning the gap. The germline gives CDR1 MNHEY, CDR2 SVGAGI. CDR3 DNA sequence: TGTGCCAGCAGAATCAGGCTGGGGGCCAACGTCCTGACTTTC. Its translation: CASRIRLGANVLTF.

V is TRBV10-3 and J is TRBJ1-2, with a weak D call TRBD1 (5 bases). The germline V gene encodes CDR1 ENHRY and CDR2 SYGVKD. V gave up 2 bases and J gave up 7 bases, with 17 bases separating them. CDR3 length: 15 residues. The CDR3 protein is CAISEHKRGEGGYTF. CDR3 DNA sequence: TGTGCCATCAGTGAGCACAAACGAGGGGAGGGTGGCTACACCTTC.

Here the CDR3 DNA reads TGTGCCAGCAGCCGCGGGGGGAGGCATGGGATGGACTACGAGCAGTACTTC. Encoded protein: CASSRGGRHGMDYEQYF. This rearrangement joins TRBV7-9 to TRBJ2-7; 8 bases are shared with TRBD2. Germline V gene data show CDR1 as SEHNR and CDR2 as FQNEAQ (reference sequence). The V gene end was trimmed by 5 bases and the J gene end by 3 bases; junction bases not matched to a gene: 15. This CDR3 comprises 17 residues.

This clone was seen a single time. The genes are TRBV7-9 and TRBJ2-7; D call uncertain. V was trimmed by 4 bases and J by 6 bases, leaving 10 bases between them. This CDR3 spans 12 amino acids. Germline CDR1 SEHNR, CDR2 FQNEAQ (reference sequence). CDR3 nucleotide sequence: TGTGCCAGCAGCTACGACGCAGGCGAGCAGTACTTC. Residues: CASSYDAGEQYF.

The chain couples TRBV21-1 to TRBJ2-7; no check of the table's D call, TRBD1, against the DNA was made. TRBV21-1 is given as a pseudogene. The CDR3 covers 15 residues. The DNA for the CDR3 is TGTGCCAATCCACCGACAGGGCCCTCTACCTACGAGCAGTACTTC. This encodes CANPPTGPSTYEQYF.

This rearrangement joins TRBV28 to TRBJ2-2; TRBD2 matches 8 bases. The CDR3 loop spans 16 amino acids. Germline values: CDR1 MDHEN, CDR2 SYDVKM. Unmatched junction bases numbered 11, after V lost 4 bases and J lost 7 bases. CDR3 sequence reads: CASSSGSGNRIGELFF. The CDR3 DNA follows: TGTGCCAGCAGTTCTGGTAGCGGGAATAGGATCGGGGAGCTGTTTTTT.

The chain recombines TRBV4-2 with TRBJ2-7; D possibly corresponds to TRBD1 (5 bases). Germline-derived CDR1 and CDR2 are LGHNA and YNFKEQ. Trimming left V 1 base short and J 2 bases short, with 15 bases between. The CDR3 is 16 residues long. The CDR3 DNA is TGTGCCAGCAGCCAAGTTTTCCAGGGCAGCCCCTACGAGCAGTACTTC. Translating it yields CASSQVFQGSPYEQYF.

DNA of the CDR3: TGTGCCAGCAGTCCCCCCGGGAGCTCCTACAATGAGCAGTTCTTC. Translated, it gives CASSPPGSSYNEQFF. The gene calls are TRBV6-2 or TRBV6-3 and TRBJ2-1; perhaps TRBD2 as D (6 bases). Germline CDR1 and CDR2: MNHEY and SVGEGT. Trimming took off 5 bases at V and 0 bases at J, with 11 bases between the two ends. This CDR3 has 15 amino acids.

The chain has TRBV7-9 and TRBJ1-3, with TRBD1 as a possible D gene (5 bases). The CDR3 covers 15 residues. V was shortened by 6 bases and J by 4 bases, with 16 bases between the two germline ends. Per the germline V gene, CDR1 is SEHNR and CDR2 is FQNEAQ (reference sequence). CDR3 in amino acids: CASRTSPGDGNTIYF. The CDR3 DNA reads TGTGCCAGCAGGACCTCTCCGGGGGACGGAAACACCATATATTTT. Based on the CDR3 plus reference TRBV7-9 and TRBJ1-3, the full variable domain is DTGVSQNPRHKITKRGQNVTFRCDPISEHNRLYWYRQTLGQGPEFLTYFQNEAQLEKSRLLSDRFSAERPKGSFSTLEIQRTEQGDSAMYLCASRTSPGDGNTIYFGEGSWLTVV.

The V gene is TRBV7-9, the J gene TRBJ2-5; possible D gene TRBD2, 6 bases. CDR1 SEHNR and CDR2 FQNEAQ come from the germline V gene (reference sequence). Trimming left V 3 bases short and J 7 bases short, with 18 bases between. This CDR3 has 15 amino acids. CDR3 sequence reads: CASSLASVAEGTQYF. In DNA form, the CDR3 reads TGTGCCAGCAGCTTGGCTAGCGTTGCGGAGGGGACCCAGTACTTC.

The chain joins TRBV5-6 to TRBJ1-5, with a weak D call TRBD1 (5 bases). This CDR3 contains 12 residues. Looked up from germline, CDR1 is SGHDT and CDR2 is YYEEEE. V was trimmed by 4 bases and J by 5 bases, leaving 7 bases between them. The CDR3 loop reads CASSQGYQPQHF. CDR3 DNA: TGTGCCAGCAGCCAGGGTTATCAGCCCCAGCATTTT.

The V and J genes are TRBV27 and TRBJ1-4; TRBD1 agrees at 9 bases. The CDR3 is made up of 15 amino acids. The germline gives CDR1 MNHEY, CDR2 SMNVEV (reference sequence). Trimming took 6 bases from V and 4 from J; bases not matched to a gene: 6. The CDR3 reads CASSPQGANNEKLFF. Written as DNA, the CDR3 is TGTGCCAGCAGCCCACAGGGGGCAAATAATGAAAAACTGTTTTTT.

V and J are TRBV6-2 or TRBV6-3 and TRBJ2-1; 7 nucleotides match TRBD2. The CDR3 has 14 residues. Germline loops: CDR1 MNHEY, CDR2 SVGEGT. The trim removed 2 bases at V and 7 bases at J, leaving 5 bases unmatched. The CDR3 spells CASSYPSGANEQFF. The CDR3 region has the DNA TGTGCCAGCAGTTACCCTAGCGGAGCGAATGAGCAGTTCTTC.

The rearrangement uses TRBV7-2 and TRBJ2-1; D might be TRBD2 (5 bases). V shed 0 bases and J shed 5 bases, with 14 bases lying between them. CDR3 size: 16 residues. Germline lookup yields CDR1 SGHTA and CDR2 FQGNSA. CDR3 amino acids: CASSLASGLGNNEQFF. CDR3 DNA sequence: TGTGCCAGCAGCTTAGCGTCTGGACTTGGAAACAATGAGCAGTTCTTC.

V usage is TRBV19 and J usage is TRBJ2-1; 9 positions match TRBD2. Per germline, CDR1 LNHDA and CDR2 SQIVND (reference sequence). V lost 3 bases and J lost 5; bases outside the gene matches: 14. The CDR3 is made up of 18 amino acids. DNA of the CDR3: TGTGCCAGTAGTATCAGTAGCGGGAGCCCAATTACAGACAATGAGCAGTTCTTC. Its translation: CASSISSGSPITDNEQFF.

The rearrangement links TRBV7-8 to TRBJ2-7; D might be TRBD2 (7 bases). This CDR3 is 13 amino acids long. V was clipped by 5 bases and J by 7 bases, with 15 bases between them. Germline CDR1 reads SGHVS; CDR2 reads FQNEAQ. The CDR3 DNA follows: TGTGCCAGCAGCCCTCAGGAGGGGGGGGAGCAGTACTTC. As protein: CASSPQEGGEQYF.

This clone was seen a handful of times. The chain carries TRBV21-1 and TRBJ1-5; the table assigns TRBD1, which was not confirmed against the DNA. TRBV21-1 is noted as a pseudogene. The CDR3 has 18 residues. This chain's CDR3 is CASSKTGRLGHSNQPQHF. The CDR3 DNA follows: TGTGCCAGCAGCAAAACCGGACGGTTGGGACATAGCAATCAGCCCCAGCATTTT.

V usage is TRBV6-5 and J usage is TRBJ2-1; 12 bases are shared with TRBD2. Trimming at V came to 2 bases and at J to 7 bases, leaving 6 bases not matched to a gene. The CDR3 contains 16 residues. CDR1 MNHEY and CDR2 SVGAGI come from the germline V gene. The CDR3 sequence: CASSYQTSGRGNEQFF. CDR3 nucleotides: TGTGCCAGCAGTTACCAGACTAGCGGGAGAGGGAATGAGCAGTTCTTC.